This T cell receptor beta chain emerged from a study of T cell responses to AZD1222 COVID-19 vaccine. Background on the study: Pooling of second doses given at about 4 or about 12 weeks was done. Study conclusions and caveats: Variant regions that are unmutated are reportedly the target of nearly half of spike-specific TCRs. Across spike, vaccine-associated CD4 TCRs were found, dominant at 160-218 and 743-854.

Produced via immunoSEQ multiplex PCR; TCRdb's table is partial and in-frame only. The sample yields roughly 100,000 clones, over 85% seen once. Germline assignment: CDR1 SGHNT and CDR2 YYREEE (reference sequence). The V and J ends lost 0 bases and 9 bases respectively, with 13 bases between them. The CDR3 sequence is 14 residues long. With regard to this clone: Antigen unknown.

The receptor was isolated from an adult in good health. The genes are TRBV5-4 and TRBJ2-1; a weak D match, TRBD1 (6 bases). Sample: peripheral blood, taken on day 0 of AZD1222 vaccination. CDR3 nucleotides: TGTGCCAGCAGCTTGGGACAGGCGCTAGGTGAGCAGTTCTTC. Protein sequence: CASSLGQALGEQFF.